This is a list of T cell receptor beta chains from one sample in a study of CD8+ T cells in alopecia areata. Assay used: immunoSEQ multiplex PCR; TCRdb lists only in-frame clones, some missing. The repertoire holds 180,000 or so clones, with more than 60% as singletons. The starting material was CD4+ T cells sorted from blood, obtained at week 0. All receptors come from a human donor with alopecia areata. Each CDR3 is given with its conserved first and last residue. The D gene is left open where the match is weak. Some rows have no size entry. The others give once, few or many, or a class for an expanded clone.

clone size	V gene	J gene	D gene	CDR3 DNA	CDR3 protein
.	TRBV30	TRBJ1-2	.	TGTGCCTGGAGTGTACGGGAAGGTCGGCCCACCTTC	CAWSVREGRPTF
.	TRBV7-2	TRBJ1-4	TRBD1	TGTGCCAGCAGTCCCGGGACAGGGACGCAAAAACTGTTTTTT	CASSPGTGTQKLFF
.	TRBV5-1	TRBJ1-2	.	TGCGCCAGCAGCTCAAGGACGGCCCCGGGGGGCTACACCTTC	CASSSRTAPGGYTF
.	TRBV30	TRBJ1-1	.	TGTGCCTGGTTGGGGACACAGTCCGGAGCGATGAACACTGAAGCTTTCTTT	CAWLGTQSGAMNTEAFF
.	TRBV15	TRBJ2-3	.	TGTGCCACCAGCAGAGATCGGGTAGGGGCAGATACGCAGTATTTT	CATSRDRVGADTQYF
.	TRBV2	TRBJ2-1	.	TGTGCCAGCAGTCCTTCGACAGGTGTTGAGCAGTTCTTC	CASSPSTGVEQFF
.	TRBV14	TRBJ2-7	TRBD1	TGTGCCAGCAGCCCCCGGACAGGGACCTACGAGCAGTACTTC	CASSPRTGTYEQYF
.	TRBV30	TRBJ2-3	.	TGTGCCTGGAGTCGACGAGGTCCCGGGACCGCCTACACAGATACGCAGTATTTT	CAWSRRGPGTAYTDTQYF
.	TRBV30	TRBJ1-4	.	TGTGCCTGGAGTCCACGGGAGGAAAAACTGTTTTTT	CAWSPREEKLFF
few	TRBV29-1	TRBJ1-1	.	TGCAGCGTTGAAGTGCACTCCCTACAGAACACTGAAGCTTTCTTT	CSVEVHSLQNTEAFF
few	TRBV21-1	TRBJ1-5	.	TGTGCCAGCAGCAAAGCGCTTTATCGGGCCTCAAGCAATCAGCCCCAGCATTTT	CASSKALYRASSNQPQHF
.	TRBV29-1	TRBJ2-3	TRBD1	TGCAGCGCCGGACAGGGGACAGATACGCAGTATTTT	CSAGQGTDTQYF
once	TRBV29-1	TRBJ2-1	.	TGCAGCGTTGAGGGTTTGGGGGAGTCCTACAATGAGCAGTTCTTC	CSVEGLGESYNEQFF
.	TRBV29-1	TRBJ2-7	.	TGCAGCGTTGTCGGTCTCTTGCACGAGCAGTACTTC	CSVVGLLHEQYF
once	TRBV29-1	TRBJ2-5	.	TGCAGCGTTTACCAAGAGACCCAGTACTTC	CSVYQETQYF
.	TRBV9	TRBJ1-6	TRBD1	TGTGCCAGCAGCGAGACAGGGAATAATTCACCCCTCCACTTT	CASSETGNNSPLHF
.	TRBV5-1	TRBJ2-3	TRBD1	TGCGCCAGCAGCTTGGACCCCACAGGGGGCACAGATACGCAGTATTTT	CASSLDPTGGTDTQYF
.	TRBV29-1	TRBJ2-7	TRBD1	TGCAGCGGTCCGTGGTGGGGACAGGGGGCTTACGAGCAGTACTTC	CSGPWWGQGAYEQYF
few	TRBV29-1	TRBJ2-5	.	TGCAGCGTCGCGACAGGACAAGAGACCCAGTACTTC	CSVATGQETQYF
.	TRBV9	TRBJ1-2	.	TGTGCCAGCAGCGTAGATCTTGCGGGGCTAGGCTATGGCTACACCTTC	CASSVDLAGLGYGYTF
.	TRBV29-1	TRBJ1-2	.	TGCAGCGTTGCTCTAGGAGATGGCTACACCTTC	CSVALGDGYTF
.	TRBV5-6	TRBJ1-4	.	TGTGCCAGCACCCGGGATTTCGGAGGGACAAGACTGTTTTTT	CASTRDFGGTRLFF
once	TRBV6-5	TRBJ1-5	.	TGTGCCAGCAGTGTAACAGCGGGTCAGCCCCAGCATTTT	CASSVTAGQPQHF
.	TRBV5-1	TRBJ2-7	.	TGCGCCAGCAGCTTAGGAGACACTGTTTGGGAGCAGTACTTC	CASSLGDTVWEQYF
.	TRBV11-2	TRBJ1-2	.	TGTGCCAGCAGCTTTAACGACGGCCACCTTTTT	CASSFNDGHLF
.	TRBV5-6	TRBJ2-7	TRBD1	TGTGCCAGCAGCCTCGGGACAGTCGAGTACTTC	CASSLGTVEYF
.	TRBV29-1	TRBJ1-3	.	TGCAGCGTTGTTCGGGAGACTGGAAACACCATATATTTT	CSVVRETGNTIYF
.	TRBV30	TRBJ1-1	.	TGTGCCTCCCGCTCCGGAGAGACTGAAGCTTTCTTT	CASRSGETEAFF
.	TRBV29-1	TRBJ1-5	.	TGCAGCGTTGAAGAGAATAGCAATCAGCCCCAGCATTTT	CSVEENSNQPQHF
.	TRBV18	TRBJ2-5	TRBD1	TGTGCCAGCTCACCGATCTCAGGGGGCTCCGAGACCCAGTACTTC	CASSPISGGSETQYF
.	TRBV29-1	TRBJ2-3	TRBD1	TGCAGCGTATACCTGGACAGGGGAAGGTCAGATACGCAGTATTTT	CSVYLDRGRSDTQYF
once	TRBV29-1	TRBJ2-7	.	TGCAGCGTTGAAGAATGGAAAAAGGGGGGCAACGAGCAGTACTTC	CSVEEWKKGGNEQYF
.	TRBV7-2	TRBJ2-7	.	TGTGCCAGCAGCTTAGCGAAAGACGCAGGACACGAGCAGTACTTC	CASSLAKDAGHEQYF
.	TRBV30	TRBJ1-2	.	TGTGCCTGGAGTGTACGGGCTCAGGGTGACTATGGCTACACCTTC	CAWSVRAQGDYGYTF
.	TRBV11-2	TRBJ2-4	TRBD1	TGTGCCAGCAGCTTAATAGGGACAGGCGTCAAAAACATTCAGTACTTC	CASSLIGTGVKNIQYF
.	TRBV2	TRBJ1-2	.	TGTGCCAGCAGCTATACCCCCCGGGCTAACTATGGCTACACCTTC	CASSYTPRANYGYTF
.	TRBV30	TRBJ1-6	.	TGTGCCTGGAGACACCTTAATAATTCACCCCTCCACTTT	CAWRHLNNSPLHF
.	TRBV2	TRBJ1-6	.	TGTGCCAGCAGTGAAGTTGGTAGAGCTTCACCCCTCCACTTT	CASSEVGRASPLHF
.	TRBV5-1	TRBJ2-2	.	TGCGCCAGCAGCTGGGGCGGGGAGCTGTTTTTT	CASSWGGELFF
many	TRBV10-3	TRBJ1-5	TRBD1	TGTGCCATCAGTGACCCGGGACAGGGGTGGAATATAGGCAATCAGCCCCAGCATTTT	CAISDPGQGWNIGNQPQHF
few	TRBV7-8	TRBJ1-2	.	TGTGCCAGCAGCTTAGCCTCGGGCAGGGATGGCTACACCTTC	CASSLASGRDGYTF
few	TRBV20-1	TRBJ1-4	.	TGCAGTGCTAGAGATTACGAAAAACTGTTTTTT	CSARDYEKLFF
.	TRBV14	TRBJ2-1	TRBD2	TGTGCCAGCAGCCAAAATGGCGGGGGGCAGTGGGATGAGCAGTTCTTC	CASSQNGGGQWDEQFF
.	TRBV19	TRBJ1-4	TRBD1	TGTGCCAGTAGTAAAAGGGGACAGATAGAAAAACTGTTTTTT	CASSKRGQIEKLFF
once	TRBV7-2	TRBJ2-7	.	TGTGCCAGCAGCTTAGTCGCAGGGGAGGTGGTGCAGTACTTC	CASSLVAGEVVQYF
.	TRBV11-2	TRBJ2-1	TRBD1	TGTGCCAGCAGCACCTTCAGGGGGCGGCAAAATGAGCAGTTCTTC	CASSTFRGRQNEQFF
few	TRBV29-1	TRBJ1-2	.	TGCAGCGTTGGGCACGGGGGCTACACCTTC	CSVGHGGYTF
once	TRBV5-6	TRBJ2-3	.	TGTGCCAGCAGCTTGTGGCAGTCAAGCACAGATACGCAGTATTTT	CASSLWQSSTDTQYF
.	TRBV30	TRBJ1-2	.	TGTGCCTGGACGGTGGGATACAACCATGGCTACACCTTC	CAWTVGYNHGYTF
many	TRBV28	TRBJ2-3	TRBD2	TGTGCCAGCAGTTTCCCACTAGCGGGGGGGACAGATACGCAGTATTTT	CASSFPLAGGTDTQYF
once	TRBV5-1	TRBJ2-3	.	TGCGCCAGCAGCCTTCCGACAGTGGGACAAGATACGCAGTATTTT	CASSLPTVGQDTQYF
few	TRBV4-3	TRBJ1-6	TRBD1	TGCGCCAGCAGCCAAGGACAGGGAGAGTCACCCCTCCACTTT	CASSQGQGESPLHF
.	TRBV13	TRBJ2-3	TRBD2	TGTGCCAGCAGCTTAAAACTAGCGGGGGGCACAGATACGCAGTATTTT	CASSLKLAGGTDTQYF
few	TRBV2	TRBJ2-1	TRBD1	TGTGCCAGCAGGCTTCGTACCGGGACAGGAAACAATGAGCAGTTCTTC	CASRLRTGTGNNEQFF
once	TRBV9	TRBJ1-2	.	TGTGCCAGCAGCGTAGACACCGCAGGGTGGTATGGCTACACCTTC	CASSVDTAGWYGYTF